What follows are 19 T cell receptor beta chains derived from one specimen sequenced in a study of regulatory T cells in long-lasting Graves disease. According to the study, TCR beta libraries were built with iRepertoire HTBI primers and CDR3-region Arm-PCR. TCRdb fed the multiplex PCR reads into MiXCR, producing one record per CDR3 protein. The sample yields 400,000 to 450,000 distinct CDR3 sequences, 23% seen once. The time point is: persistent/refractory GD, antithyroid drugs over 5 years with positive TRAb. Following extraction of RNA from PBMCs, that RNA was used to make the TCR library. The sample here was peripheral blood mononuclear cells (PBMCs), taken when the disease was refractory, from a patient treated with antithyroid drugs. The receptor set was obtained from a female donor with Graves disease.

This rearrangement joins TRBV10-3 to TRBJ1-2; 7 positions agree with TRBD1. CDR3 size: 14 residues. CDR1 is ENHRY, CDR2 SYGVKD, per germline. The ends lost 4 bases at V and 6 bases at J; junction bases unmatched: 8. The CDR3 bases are TGTGCCATCAGTGTGACAGGGAGGTCGGATGGCTACACCTTC. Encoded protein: CAISVTGRSDGYTF.

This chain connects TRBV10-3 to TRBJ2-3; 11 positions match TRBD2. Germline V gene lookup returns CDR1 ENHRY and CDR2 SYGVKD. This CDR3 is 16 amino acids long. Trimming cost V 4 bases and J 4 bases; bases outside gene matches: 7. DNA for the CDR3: TGTGCCATCAGTGGGACGTTAGCGGGAGGGCCAGATACGCAGTATTTT. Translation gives CAISGTLAGGPDTQYF.

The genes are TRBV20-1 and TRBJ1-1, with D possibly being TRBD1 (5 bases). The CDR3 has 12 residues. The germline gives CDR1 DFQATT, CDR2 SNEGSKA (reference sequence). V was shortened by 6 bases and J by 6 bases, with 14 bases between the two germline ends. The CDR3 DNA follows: TGCAGTGCGAAGGGGAGGGTATCTGAAGCTTTCTTT. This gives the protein CSAKGRVSEAFF.

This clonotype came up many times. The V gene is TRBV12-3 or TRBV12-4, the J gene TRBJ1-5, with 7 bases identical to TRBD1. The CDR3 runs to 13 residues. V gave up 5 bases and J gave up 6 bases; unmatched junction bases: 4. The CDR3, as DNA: TGTGCCAGCAGTGGCAGGGGGATTCAGCCCCAGCATTTT. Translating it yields CASSGRGIQPQHF.

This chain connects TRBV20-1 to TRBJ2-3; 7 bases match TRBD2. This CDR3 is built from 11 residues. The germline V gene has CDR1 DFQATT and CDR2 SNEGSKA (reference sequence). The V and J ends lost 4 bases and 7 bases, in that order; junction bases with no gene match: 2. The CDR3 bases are TGCAGTGCTATGGGAGGGTATACGCAGTATTTT. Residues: CSAMGGYTQYF.

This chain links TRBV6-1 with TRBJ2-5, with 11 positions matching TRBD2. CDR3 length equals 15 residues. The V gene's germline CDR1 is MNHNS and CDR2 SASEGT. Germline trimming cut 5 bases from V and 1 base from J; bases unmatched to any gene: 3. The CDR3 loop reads CASSPSGRLQETQYF. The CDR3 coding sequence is TGTGCCAGCAGTCCTAGCGGGAGGCTCCAAGAGACCCAGTACTTC.

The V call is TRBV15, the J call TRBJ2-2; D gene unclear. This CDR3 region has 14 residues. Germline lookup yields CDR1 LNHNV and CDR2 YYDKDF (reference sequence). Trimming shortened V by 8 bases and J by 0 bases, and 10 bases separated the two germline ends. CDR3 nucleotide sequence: TGTGCCACCGCCAGCGTTTCGAACACCGGGGAGCTGTTTTTT. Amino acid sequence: CATASVSNTGELFF.

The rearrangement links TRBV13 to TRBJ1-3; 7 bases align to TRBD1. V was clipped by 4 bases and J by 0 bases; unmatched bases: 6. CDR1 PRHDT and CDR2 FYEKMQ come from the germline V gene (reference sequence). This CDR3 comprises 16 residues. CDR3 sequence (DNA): TGTGCCAGCAGCTCGCGCCGGGACAGCTCTGGAAACACCATATATTTT. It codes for CASSSRRDSSGNTIYF.

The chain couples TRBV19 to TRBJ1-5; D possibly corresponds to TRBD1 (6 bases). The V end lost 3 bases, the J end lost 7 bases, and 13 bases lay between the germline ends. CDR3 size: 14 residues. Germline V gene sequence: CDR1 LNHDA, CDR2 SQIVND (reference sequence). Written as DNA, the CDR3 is TGTGCCAGTAGTATTATGGCAGGGGAACAGCCCCAGCATTTT. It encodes CASSIMAGEQPQHF.

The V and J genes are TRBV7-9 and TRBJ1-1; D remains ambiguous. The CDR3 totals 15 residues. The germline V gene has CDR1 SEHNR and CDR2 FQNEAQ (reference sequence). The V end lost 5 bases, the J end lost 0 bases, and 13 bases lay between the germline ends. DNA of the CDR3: TGTGCCAGCAGCAAATCAGAAGTTTTGAACACTGAAGCTTTCTTT. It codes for CASSKSEVLNTEAFF.

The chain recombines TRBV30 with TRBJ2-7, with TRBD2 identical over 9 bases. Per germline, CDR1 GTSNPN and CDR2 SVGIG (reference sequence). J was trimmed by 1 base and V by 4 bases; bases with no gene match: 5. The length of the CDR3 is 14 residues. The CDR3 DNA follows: TGTGCCTGGAAGGGACTAGCCAGTTCCTACGAGCAGTACTTC. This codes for CAWKGLASSYEQYF.

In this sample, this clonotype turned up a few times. The CDR3 region has the DNA TGCGCCAGCAGCTTGGTACAAGCGGACGGGGAGCTGTTTTTT. Translated: CASSLVQADGELFF. J is TRBJ2-2 and V is TRBV5-1; D possibly corresponds to TRBD2 (5 bases). The CDR3 runs to 14 residues. The germline V and J ends were trimmed by 0 bases and 7 bases, with 10 bases remaining between them. Per germline, CDR1 SGHRS and CDR2 YFSETQ.

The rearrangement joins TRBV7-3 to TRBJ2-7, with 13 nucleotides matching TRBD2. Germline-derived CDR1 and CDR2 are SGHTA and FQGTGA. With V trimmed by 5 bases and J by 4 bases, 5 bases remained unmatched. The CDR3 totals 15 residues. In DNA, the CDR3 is TGTGCCAGCAGCCTTACGACTAGCGGGAGGTACGAGCAGTACTTC. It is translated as CASSLTTSGRYEQYF.

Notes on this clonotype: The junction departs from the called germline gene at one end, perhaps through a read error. CDR3 in DNA: TGTGCCAGCAGCTTAGGGCAGTTGAACACCGGGGAGCTGCTTTTT. It translates to CASSLGQLNTGELLF. The chain has TRBV7-2 and TRBJ2-2; D is perhaps TRBD2 (5 bases). Germline CDR1 and CDR2: SGHTA and FQGNSA. The CDR3 loop spans 15 amino acids.

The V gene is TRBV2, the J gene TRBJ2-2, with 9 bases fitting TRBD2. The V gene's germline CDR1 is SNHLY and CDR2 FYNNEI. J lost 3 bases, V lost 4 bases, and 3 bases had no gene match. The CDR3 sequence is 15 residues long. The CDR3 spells CASSATSGYTGELFF. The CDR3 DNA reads TGTGCCAGCAGTGCGACTAGCGGATACACCGGGGAGCTGTTTTTT.

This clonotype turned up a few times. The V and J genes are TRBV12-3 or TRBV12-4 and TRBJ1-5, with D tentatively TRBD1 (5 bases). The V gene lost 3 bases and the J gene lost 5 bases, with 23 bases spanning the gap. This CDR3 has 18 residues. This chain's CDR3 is CASSFRPWGGDLHQPQHF. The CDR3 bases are TGTGCCAGCAGTTTCCGACCCTGGGGGGGGGATTTGCATCAGCCCCAGCATTTT.

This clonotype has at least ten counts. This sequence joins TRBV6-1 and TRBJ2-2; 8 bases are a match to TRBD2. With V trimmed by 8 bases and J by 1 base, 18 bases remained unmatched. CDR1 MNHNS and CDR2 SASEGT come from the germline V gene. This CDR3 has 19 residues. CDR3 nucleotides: TGTGCCAGCGGAAATAGGGGGGCTAGCGGGCCTAAGAACACCGGGGAGCTGTTTTTT. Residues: CASGNRGASGPKNTGELFF.

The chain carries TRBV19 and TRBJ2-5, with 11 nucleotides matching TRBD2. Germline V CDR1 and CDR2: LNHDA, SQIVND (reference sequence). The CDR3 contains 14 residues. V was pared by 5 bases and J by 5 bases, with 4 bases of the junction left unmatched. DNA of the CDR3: TGTGCCAGTAGTTTAGCGGGAGGGCCGGAGACCCAGTACTTC. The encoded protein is CASSLAGGPETQYF.

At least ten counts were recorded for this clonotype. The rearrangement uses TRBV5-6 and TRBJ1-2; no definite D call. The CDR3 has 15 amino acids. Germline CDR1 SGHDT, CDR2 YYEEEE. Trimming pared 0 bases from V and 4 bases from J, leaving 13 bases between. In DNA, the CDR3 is TGTGCCAGCAGCTTGGGGTGGCAGACGAGCTATGGCTACACCTTC. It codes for CASSLGWQTSYGYTF.